Sequencing of this TCR beta chain was carried out in a study of CD8+CD57+ T cells in acquired aplastic anemia. At the level of the study: CD4+ and CD8+ cells, once sorted, gave DNA averaging roughly 3.2 ug.

The CDR3 length is 15 residues. After removal of 6 bases from V and 1 base from J, the junction contained 7 bases not matched to a gene. The V gene's germline CDR1 is SNHLY and CDR2 FYNNEI. Note on this clonotype: Its target is unknown.

Overall study findings and caveats: Controls and patients did not differ significantly in CD8+ Simpson's diversity. Overlap between patients and controls comprised about 28 CD8+ CDR3 sequences.

TCR beta VDJ and CDR3 profiling used genomic DNA as template. TCRdb re-called the reads through MiXCR, storing one row per CDR3 protein. The sample carries some 180,000 distinct CDR3 sequences, roughly 50% recorded once. For sequencing, patients were chosen who had shown expansion of CD8+CD57+ cells by flow cytometry. Material for sequencing was sorted CD4+, CD8+, or CD8+CD57+ T cells (not recorded which) from PBMCs. This chain joins TRBV2 and TRBJ1-1, with 8 bases fitting TRBD1. The source of this sequence is a human donor with aplastic anemia. CDR3 sequence reads: CASRRQGTANTEAFF. The CDR3 DNA is TGTGCCAGCAGGAGACAGGGGACAGCGAACACTGAAGCTTTCTTT. Full variable domain (missing parts from reference TRBV2 and TRBJ1-1): EPEVTQTPSHQVTQMGQEVILRCVPISNHLYFYWYRQILGQKVEFLVSFYNNEISEKSEIFDDQFSVERPDGSNFTLKIRSTKLEDSAMYFCASRRQGTANTEAFFGQGTRLTVV.